This entry is about one T cell receptor (beta chain). Its antigen is unidentified. V was cut by 2 bases and J by 5 bases, with 12 bases left in between. The germline V gene has CDR1 MNHEY and CDR2 SVGAGI. CDR3 length equals 14 residues. The sample comes from a study of post-analysis software for immune sequencing data. Study in general: The disease courses covered relapsing-remitting, secondary progressive and progressive-relapsing multiple sclerosis. Study-level results: Same-batch preparations were strongly co-clustered by F measure. Compared with controls, patients showed significantly lower normalized Chao1 diversity. About five TRBV segments (TRBV5-6, TRBV5-1 and TRBV20-1 among them) occurred more frequently in patients than in controls.

Presence of unique molecular identifiers characterized the TCR beta cDNA libraries. TCRdb fed the PCR reads into MiXCR, producing one record per CDR3 protein. There are roughly 540,000 distinct CDR3 sequences in the sample; approximately 34% occur only once, and roughly 6% lies in the top ten. The clonotype was recovered from a girl aged 2 to 17 with multiple sclerosis. Sequenced material: blood. This chain uses TRBV6-5 with TRBJ1-1, with D maybe TRBD1 (6 bases). The CDR3 DNA sequence: TGTGCCAGCAGTTACGAGTCGGGGGCGACTGAAGCTTTCTTT. Protein sequence: CASSYESGATEAFF.